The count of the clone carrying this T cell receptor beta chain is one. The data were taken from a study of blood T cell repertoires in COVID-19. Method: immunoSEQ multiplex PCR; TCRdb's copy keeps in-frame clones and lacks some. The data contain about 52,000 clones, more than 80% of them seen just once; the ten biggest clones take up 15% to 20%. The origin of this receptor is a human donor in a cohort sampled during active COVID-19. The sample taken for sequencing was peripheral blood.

The CDR3 loop is CASRGRLRNNEQFF. For the CDR3, the DNA is TGTGCCAGCAGGGGCCGGTTGAGGAACAATGAGCAGTTCTTC. The rearrangement uses TRBV19 and TRBJ2-1; possible D gene TRBD1, 6 bases. Germline CDR1 reads LNHDA; CDR2 reads SQIVND (reference sequence). This CDR3 has 14 residues. V dropped 9 bases and J dropped 5 bases, with 17 bases sitting between them.